This TCR beta chain was recovered during a study of T cells after posttransplantation cyclophosphamide. Notes on the study in general: Skin or GI-infiltrating T cells shared few TRB sequences with blood.

Produced via immunoSEQ multiplex PCR; TCRdb's table is partial and in-frame only. Singletons are absent from the sample, which has tens of thousands of clones. As for this clone: The antigen remains undetermined.

The CDR3 contains 14 residues. Germline V lookup: CDR1 SGHTA, CDR2 FQGTGA. J lost 7 bases, V lost 7 bases, and 8 bases had no gene match. Sequencing input: PBMCs. The clonotype was recovered from a middle-aged man in good health, CMV-negative, and a related stem cell transplant donor. The chain links TRBV7-3 to TRBJ2-1; 9 bases are a match to TRBD2. CDR3 bases: TGTGCCAGCACCCAGGTAGCGGGAGAGAATGAGCAGTTCTTC. Its protein product is CASTQVAGENEQFF.